Each of the 4 T cell receptor beta chains below was sequenced from the same sample in a study of technical replicates of blood from a handful of donors. The method was immunoSEQ multiplex PCR; TCRdb's version includes in-frame clones alone and lacks a portion of them. The sample contains about 81,000 clones, approximately 94% of which appear only once. Sequencing was performed on T cells isolated from PBMCs. The receptors derive from a human donor in good health.

V gene TRBV9 combines with J gene TRBJ2-7, with 8 positions matching TRBD1. Trimming removed 4 bases from V and 5 bases from J; junction bases left unmatched: 11. This CDR3 has 15 amino acids. Germline V gene sequence: CDR1 SGDLS, CDR2 YYNGEE. The CDR3 loop reads CASSQEDRVFDEQYF. Written as DNA, the CDR3 is TGTGCCAGCAGCCAAGAGGACAGGGTATTTGACGAGCAGTACTTC.

The V call is TRBV29-1, the J call TRBJ1-1; 8 nucleotides match TRBD1. Germline CDR1 and CDR2: SQVTM and ANQGSEA. Germline trimming cut 3 bases from V and 11 bases from J; bases unmatched to any gene: 8. This CDR3 is 12 amino acids long. The CDR3: CSVDRGQGQAFF. CDR3 nucleotides: TGCAGCGTTGACAGGGGGCAGGGGCAGGCTTTCTTT.

The CDR3 is CASSLHPGSNQPQHF. The CDR3 DNA follows: TGCGCCAGCAGCCTGCACCCAGGGAGCAATCAGCCCCAGCATTTT. The genes are TRBV4-1 and TRBJ1-5; possible D gene TRBD1, 5 bases. The CDR3 length is 15 residues. Germline V gives CDR1 MGHRA, CDR2 YSYEKL. Trimming took off 4 bases at V and 1 base at J, with 11 bases between the two ends.

This clone appeared once. V and J are TRBV5-4 and TRBJ1-4, with a tentative D call TRBD1 (6 bases). The V gene lost 0 bases and the J gene lost 9 bases, with 12 bases spanning the gap. The CDR3 has 14 residues. Germline-derived CDR1 and CDR2 are SGHNT and YYREEE (reference sequence). CDR3: CASSLAGEGKKLFF. CDR3 bases: TGTGCCAGCAGCTTGGCAGGGGAGGGAAAAAAACTGTTTTTT.